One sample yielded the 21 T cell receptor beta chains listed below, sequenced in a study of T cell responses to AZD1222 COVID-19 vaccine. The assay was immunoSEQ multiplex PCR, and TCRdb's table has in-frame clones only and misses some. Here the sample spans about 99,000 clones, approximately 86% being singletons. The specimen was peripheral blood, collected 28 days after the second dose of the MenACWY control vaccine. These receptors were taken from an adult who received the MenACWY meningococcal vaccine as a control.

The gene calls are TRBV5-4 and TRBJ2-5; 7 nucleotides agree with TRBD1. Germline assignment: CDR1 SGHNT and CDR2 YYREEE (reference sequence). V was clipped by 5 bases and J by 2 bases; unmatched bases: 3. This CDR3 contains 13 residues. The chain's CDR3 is CASRGTAQETQYF. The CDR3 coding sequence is TGTGCCAGCAGAGGGACAGCACAAGAGACCCAGTACTTC. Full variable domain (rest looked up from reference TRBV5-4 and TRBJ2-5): ETGVTQSPTHLIKTRGQQVTLRCSSQSGHNTVSWYQQALGQGPQFIFQYYREEENGRGNFPPRFSGLQFPNYSSELNVNALELDDSALYLCASRGTAQETQYFGPGTRLLVL.

CDR3 amino acids: CATRRGGTGLREQYF. Here the CDR3 DNA reads TGTGCCACCAGGAGGGGAGGGACAGGCCTACGGGAGCAGTACTTC. This chain joins TRBV24-1 and TRBJ2-7, with D possibly being TRBD1 (8 bases). The CDR3 is 15 amino acids. The germline V and J ends were trimmed by 7 bases and 7 bases, with 22 bases remaining between them. CDR1 and CDR2 from the germline V gene are KGHDR and SFDVKD.

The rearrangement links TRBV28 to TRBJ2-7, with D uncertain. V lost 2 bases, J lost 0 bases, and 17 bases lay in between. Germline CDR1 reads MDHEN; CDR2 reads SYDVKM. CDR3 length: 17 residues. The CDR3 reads CASSLVLGFNPSYEQYF. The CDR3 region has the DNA TGTGCCAGCAGTTTAGTTTTAGGCTTCAATCCCTCCTACGAGCAGTACTTC.

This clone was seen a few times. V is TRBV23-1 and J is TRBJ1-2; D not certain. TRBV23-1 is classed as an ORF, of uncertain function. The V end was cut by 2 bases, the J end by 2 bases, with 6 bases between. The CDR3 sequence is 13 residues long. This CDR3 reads CASSQGNNYGYTF. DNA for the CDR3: TGCGCCAGCAGTCAAGGGAACAACTATGGCTACACCTTC.

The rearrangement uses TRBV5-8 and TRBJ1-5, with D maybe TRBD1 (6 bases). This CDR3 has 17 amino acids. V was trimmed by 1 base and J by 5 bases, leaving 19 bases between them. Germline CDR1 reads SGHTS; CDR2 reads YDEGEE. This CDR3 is CASSLWGQGSSYQPQHF. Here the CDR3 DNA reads TGTGCCAGCAGCTTGTGGGGCCAGGGGAGTTCCTATCAGCCCCAGCATTTT.

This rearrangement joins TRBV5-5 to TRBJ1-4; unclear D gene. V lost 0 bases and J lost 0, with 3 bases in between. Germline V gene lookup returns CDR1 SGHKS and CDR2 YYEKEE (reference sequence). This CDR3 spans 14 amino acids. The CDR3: CASSLGATNEKLFF. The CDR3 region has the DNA TGTGCCAGCAGCTTGGGGGCAACTAATGAAAAACTGTTTTTT.

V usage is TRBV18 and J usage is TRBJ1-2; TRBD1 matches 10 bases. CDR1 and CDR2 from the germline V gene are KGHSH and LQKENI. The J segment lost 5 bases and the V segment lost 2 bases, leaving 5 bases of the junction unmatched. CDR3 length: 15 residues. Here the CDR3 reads CASSPGTGVYYGYTF. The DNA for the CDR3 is TGTGCCAGCTCACCAGGGACAGGGGTATATTATGGCTACACCTTC.

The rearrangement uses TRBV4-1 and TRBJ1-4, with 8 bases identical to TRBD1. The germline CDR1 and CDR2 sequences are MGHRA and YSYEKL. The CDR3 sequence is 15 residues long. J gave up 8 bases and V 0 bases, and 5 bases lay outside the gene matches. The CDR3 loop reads CASSQDPGGNEKLFF. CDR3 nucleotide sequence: TGCGCCAGCAGCCAAGATCCAGGGGGCAACGAAAAACTGTTTTTT.

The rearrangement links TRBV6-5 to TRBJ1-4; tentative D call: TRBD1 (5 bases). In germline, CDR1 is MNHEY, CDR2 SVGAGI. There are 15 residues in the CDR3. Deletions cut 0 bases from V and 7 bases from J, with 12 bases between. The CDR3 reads CASSYSVGTAEKLFF. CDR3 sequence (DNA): TGTGCCAGCAGTTACTCGGTTGGGACGGCTGAAAAACTGTTTTTT.

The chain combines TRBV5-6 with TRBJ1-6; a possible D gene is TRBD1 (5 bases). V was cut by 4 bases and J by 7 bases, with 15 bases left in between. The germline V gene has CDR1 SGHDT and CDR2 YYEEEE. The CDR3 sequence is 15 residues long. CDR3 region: CASSLRGVWNSPLHF. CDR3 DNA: TGTGCCAGCAGCCTCCGAGGGGTGTGGAATTCACCCCTCCACTTT. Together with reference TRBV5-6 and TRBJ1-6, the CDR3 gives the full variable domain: DAGVTQSPTHLIKTRGQQVTLRCSPKSGHDTVSWYQQALGQGPQFIFQYYEEEERQRGNFPDRFSGHQFPNYSSELNVNALLLGDSALYLCASSLRGVWNSPLHFGNGTRLTVT.

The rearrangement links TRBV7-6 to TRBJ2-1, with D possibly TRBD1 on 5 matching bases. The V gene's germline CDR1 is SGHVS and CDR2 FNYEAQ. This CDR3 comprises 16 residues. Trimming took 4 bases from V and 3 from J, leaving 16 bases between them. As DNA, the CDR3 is TGTGCCAGCAGCTCCCTCGGGCAGGGCAGCTACAATGAGCAGTTCTTC. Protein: CASSSLGQGSYNEQFF.

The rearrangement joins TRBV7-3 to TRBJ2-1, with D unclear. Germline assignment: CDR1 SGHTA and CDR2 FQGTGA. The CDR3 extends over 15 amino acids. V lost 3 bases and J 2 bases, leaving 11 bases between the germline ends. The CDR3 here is CASSFPGSAYNEQFF. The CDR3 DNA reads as TGTGCCAGCAGCTTCCCTGGATCCGCCTACAATGAGCAGTTCTTC.

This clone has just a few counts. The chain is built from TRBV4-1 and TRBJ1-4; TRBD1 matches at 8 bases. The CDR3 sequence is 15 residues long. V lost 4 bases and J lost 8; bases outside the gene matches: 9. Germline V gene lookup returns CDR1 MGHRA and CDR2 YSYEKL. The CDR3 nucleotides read TGCGCCAGCAGCCCGCTGACAGGGGAATCGGAAAAACTGTTTTTT. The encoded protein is CASSPLTGESEKLFF.

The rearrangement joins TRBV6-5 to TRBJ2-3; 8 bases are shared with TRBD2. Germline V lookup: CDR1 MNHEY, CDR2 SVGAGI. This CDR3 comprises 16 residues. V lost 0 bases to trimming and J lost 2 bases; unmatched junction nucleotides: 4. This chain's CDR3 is CASSYSAGGHTDTQYF. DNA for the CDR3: TGTGCCAGCAGTTACTCGGCGGGGGGTCACACAGATACGCAGTATTTT.

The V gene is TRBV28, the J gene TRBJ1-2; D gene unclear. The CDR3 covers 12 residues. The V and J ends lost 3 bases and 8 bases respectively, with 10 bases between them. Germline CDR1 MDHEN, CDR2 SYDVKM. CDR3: CASSFGRYGYTF. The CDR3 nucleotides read TGTGCCAGCAGTTTTGGGCGTTACGGCTACACCTTC.

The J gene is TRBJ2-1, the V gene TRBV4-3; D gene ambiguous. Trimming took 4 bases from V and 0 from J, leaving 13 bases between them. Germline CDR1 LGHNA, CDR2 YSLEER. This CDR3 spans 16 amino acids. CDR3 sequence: CASSRISTSSYNEQFF. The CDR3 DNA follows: TGCGCCAGCAGCCGGATTAGCACCAGCTCCTACAATGAGCAGTTCTTC.

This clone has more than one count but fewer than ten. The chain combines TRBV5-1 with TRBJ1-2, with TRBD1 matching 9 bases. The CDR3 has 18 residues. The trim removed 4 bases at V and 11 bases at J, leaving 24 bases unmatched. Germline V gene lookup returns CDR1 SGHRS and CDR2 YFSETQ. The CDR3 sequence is CASSDGTGRQPALWRYTF. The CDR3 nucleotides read TGCGCCAGCAGCGACGGGACAGGGCGACAACCAGCCTTATGGAGGTACACCTTC.

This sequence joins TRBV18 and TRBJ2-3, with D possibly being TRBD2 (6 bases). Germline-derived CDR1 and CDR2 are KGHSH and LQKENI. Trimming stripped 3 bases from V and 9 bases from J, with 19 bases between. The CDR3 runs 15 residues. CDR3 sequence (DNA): TGTGCCAGCTCACCGAGGAAGGACTACCCGTCGACGCAGTATTTT. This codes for CASSPRKDYPSTQYF.

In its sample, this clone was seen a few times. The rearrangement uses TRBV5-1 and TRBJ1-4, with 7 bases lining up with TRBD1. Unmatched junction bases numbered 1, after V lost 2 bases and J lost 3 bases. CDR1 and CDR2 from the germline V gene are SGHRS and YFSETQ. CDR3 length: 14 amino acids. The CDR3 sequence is CASSFGTANEKLFF. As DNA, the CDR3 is TGCGCCAGCAGCTTCGGGACAGCTAATGAAAAACTGTTTTTT.

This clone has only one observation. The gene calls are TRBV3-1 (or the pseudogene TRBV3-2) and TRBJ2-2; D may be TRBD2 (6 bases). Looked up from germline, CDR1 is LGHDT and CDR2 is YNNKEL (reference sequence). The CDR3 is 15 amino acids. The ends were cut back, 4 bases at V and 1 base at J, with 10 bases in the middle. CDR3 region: CASSPRGKNTGELFF. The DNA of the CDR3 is TGTGCCAGCAGCCCTCGGGGGAAGAACACCGGGGAGCTGTTTTTT.

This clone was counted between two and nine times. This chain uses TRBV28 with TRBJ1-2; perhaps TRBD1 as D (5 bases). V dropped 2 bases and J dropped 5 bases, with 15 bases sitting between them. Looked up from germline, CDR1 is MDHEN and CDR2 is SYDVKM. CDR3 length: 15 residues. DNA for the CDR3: TGTGCCAGCAGTTTAGTGGCAGGGAGTAGATATGGCTACACCTTC. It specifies CASSLVAGSRYGYTF.